What follows describes a single TCR beta chain. Its matching antigen is unknown. This entry comes from a study of regulatory T cells in long-lasting Graves disease. Regarding the study as a whole: Segments TRBV28, TRBJ1-2 and TRBJ2-5 showed preferential usage in persistent disease. More public clonotypes were shared by persistent patients (around 2,800) than by new patients (around 990).

iRepertoire HTBI primers and Arm-PCR of CDR3 regions built TCR beta libraries. In the authors' methods: Identification of gene segments yielded some 62 TRBV and 13 to 15 TRBJ across samples. TCRdb called the multiplex PCR reads again in MiXCR, with one record for every CDR3 protein. The V and J calls were not made by the authors but by TCRdb's processing. The repertoire includes about 290,000 distinct CDR3 sequences, 20% to 25% of them detected once, and approximately 60% sits in the top ten. The CDR3 covers 11 residues. Per the germline V gene, CDR1 is SGHAT and CDR2 is FQNNGV. V was trimmed by 4 bases and J by 7 bases, leaving 5 bases between them. Time point specified: persistent/refractory GD, antithyroid drugs over 5 years with positive TRAb. With RNA extracted from PBMCs as input, the TCR library was made. Xi'an, China, was home to the endocrinology department that provided patients.

This specimen was peripheral blood mononuclear cells (PBMCs), taken when the disease was refractory, from a patient treated with antithyroid drugs. The rearrangement joins TRBV11-2 to TRBJ2-1, with no clear D. This TCR was recovered from a female donor with Graves disease. The CDR3, as DNA: TGTGCCAGCAGCTCCGCTAATGAGCAGTTCTTC. Its translation is CASSSANEQFF.